This is a list of T cell receptor beta chains from one sample in a study of control samples from healthy donors and cancer patients. Produced via immunoSEQ multiplex PCR; TCRdb's table is partial and in-frame only. The sample carries about 150,000 clones, approximately 94% recorded once. Sequenced material: blood. All receptors come from a woman in her 40s in good health. Each CDR3 is given with its conserved first and last residue. The D gene is left open where the match is weak. Some rows mark clone size as missing; the rest say once, few, many or name a class of expanded clone.

V: TRBV6-2/TRBV6-3
D: .
size: once
J: TRBJ2-1
CDR3: CASSAWGSSYNEQFF
DNA: TGTGCCAGCAGTGCGTGGGGAAGCTCCTACAATGAGCAGTTCTTC

V: TRBV12-3/TRBV12-4
D: .
size: .
J: TRBJ1-2
CDR3: CASSLALGYGYTF
DNA: TGTGCCAGCAGTTTAGCGTTAGGATATGGCTACACCTTC

V: TRBV5-1
D: TRBD1
size: .
J: TRBJ1-1
CDR3: CASSRGDREMNTEAFF
DNA: TGCGCCAGCAGCCGGGGGGACAGAGAGATGAACACTGAAGCTTTCTTT

V: TRBV5-1
D: TRBD2
size: .
J: TRBJ2-2
CDR3: CASSGNPSGDTGELFF
DNA: TGCGCCAGCAGCGGCAACCCTAGCGGGGACACCGGGGAGCTGTTTTTT

V: TRBV7-2
D: TRBD1
size: .
J: TRBJ2-1
CDR3: CASSPWAGQGAGQFF
DNA: TGTGCCAGCAGCCCTTGGGCGGGACAGGGGGCGGGGCAGTTCTTC

V: TRBV19
D: TRBD1
size: .
J: TRBJ1-4
CDR3: CASSIVDGTGYGANEKLFF
DNA: TGTGCCAGTAGTATAGTTGATGGGACAGGGTACGGAGCTAATGAAAAACTGTTTTTT

V: TRBV2
D: .
size: .
J: TRBJ2-5
CDR3: CASSVGAQETQYF
DNA: TGTGCCAGCAGTGTGGGGGCTCAGGAGACCCAGTACTTC

V: TRBV24-1
D: .
size: .
J: TRBJ1-2
CDR3: CATSGAEINYGYTF
DNA: TGTGCCACCTCGGGGGCAGAAATTAACTATGGCTACACCTTC

V: TRBV19
D: .
size: .
J: TRBJ1-5
CDR3: CATSVGDQPQHF
DNA: TGTGCCACCTCGGTGGGCGATCAGCCCCAGCATTTT

V: TRBV10-3
D: TRBD1
size: once
J: TRBJ1-2
CDR3: CAIRQGILYGYTF
DNA: TGTGCCATAAGACAGGGTATTCTCTATGGCTACACCTTC

V: TRBV4-3
D: .
size: .
J: TRBJ1-1
CDR3: CASSQDRVWNTEAFF
DNA: TGCGCCAGCAGCCAAGATAGGGTGTGGAACACTGAAGCTTTCTTT

V: TRBV4-3
D: .
size: large
J: TRBJ1-3
CDR3: CASSQDFGPNSLFSGNTIYF
DNA: TGCGCCAGCAGCCAAGATTTCGGTCCGAACAGCCTCTTCTCTGGAAACACCATATATTTT

V: TRBV4-3
D: .
size: .
J: TRBJ2-1
CDR3: CASSQEWGGHDSYNEQFF
DNA: TGCGCCAGCAGCCAAGAATGGGGGGGGCACGACTCCTACAATGAGCAGTTCTTC

V: TRBV7-3
D: .
size: once
J: TRBJ1-1
CDR3: CASSLTGNTEAFF
DNA: TGTGCCAGCAGCTTGACGGGGAACACTGAAGCTTTCTTT

V: TRBV9
D: TRBD2
size: .
J: TRBJ2-1
CDR3: CASSARTSGVYSYNEQFF
DNA: TGTGCCAGCAGCGCCCGGACTAGCGGGGTCTACTCCTACAATGAGCAGTTCTTC

V: TRBV18
D: .
size: .
J: TRBJ2-3
CDR3: CASSPRLVGHQTDTQYF
DNA: TGTGCCAGCTCACCAAGGCTCGTGGGACACCAAACAGATACGCAGTATTTT

V: TRBV7-3
D: .
size: .
J: TRBJ2-1
CDR3: CASSSRGGADYNEQFF
DNA: TGTGCCAGCAGCAGCCGAGGAGGGGCGGACTACAATGAGCAGTTCTTC

V: TRBV6-6
D: TRBD1
size: .
J: TRBJ1-5
CDR3: CASSSTTTGGTQPQHF
DNA: TGTGCCAGCAGCTCGACGACAACAGGGGGAACTCAGCCCCAGCATTTT

V: TRBV5-1
D: TRBD2
size: .
J: TRBJ2-7
CDR3: CASSLSGLAGYEQYF
DNA: TGCGCCAGCAGCTTGTCCGGACTAGCGGGCTACGAGCAGTACTTC

V: TRBV2
D: TRBD1
size: .
J: TRBJ1-1
CDR3: CASSEARGRGETEAFF
DNA: TGTGCCAGCAGTGAAGCTAGGGGCAGGGGGGAAACTGAAGCTTTCTTT

V: TRBV14
D: .
size: .
J: TRBJ2-3
CDR3: CASSPMGGGYGTDTQYF
DNA: TGTGCCAGCAGTCCCATGGGAGGGGGCTATGGCACAGATACGCAGTATTTT

V: TRBV19
D: .
size: .
J: TRBJ1-5
CDR3: CASSSPPGRGGQPQHF
DNA: TGTGCCAGTAGTAGCCCCCCGGGCAGGGGCGGTCAGCCCCAGCATTTT

V: TRBV11-1
D: TRBD1
size: .
J: TRBJ2-7
CDR3: CASSRGTGTGSYEQYF
DNA: TGTGCCAGCAGCCGAGGGACCGGGACAGGGTCCTACGAGCAGTACTTC

V: TRBV3-1/TRBV3-2
D: .
size: .
J: TRBJ1-1
CDR3: CASSQEGTLGNTEAFF
DNA: TGTGCCAGCAGCCAAGAGGGGACGCTGGGGAACACTGAAGCTTTCTTT

V: TRBV27
D: .
size: .
J: TRBJ1-5
CDR3: CASSQQGLGNQPQHF
DNA: TGTGCCAGCAGCCAACAGGGTCTGGGCAATCAGCCCCAGCATTTT

V: TRBV29-1
D: .
size: .
J: TRBJ1-2
CDR3: CSVGQNYGYTF
DNA: TGCAGCGTTGGACAGAACTATGGCTACACCTTC

V: TRBV5-6
D: TRBD1
size: .
J: TRBJ1-2
CDR3: CASRRQGANGYTF
DNA: TGTGCCAGCAGGAGACAGGGGGCGAATGGCTACACCTTC

V: TRBV7-7
D: .
size: .
J: TRBJ2-5
CDR3: CASSLASRGRETQYF
DNA: TGTGCCAGCAGCTTAGCATCCCGAGGGCGCGAGACCCAGTACTTC

V: TRBV18
D: TRBD2
size: once
J: TRBJ2-7
CDR3: CASSPPLAGGHEQYF
DNA: TGTGCCAGCTCACCACCACTAGCGGGGGGCCACGAGCAGTACTTC

V: TRBV27
D: TRBD2
size: .
J: TRBJ2-3
CDR3: CASSGTSGTADTQYF
DNA: TGTGCCAGCTCCGGGACTAGCGGGACGGCAGATACGCAGTATTTT

V: TRBV6-2/TRBV6-3
D: TRBD1
size: .
J: TRBJ1-4
CDR3: CASSRQGNFGPTNEKLFF
DNA: TGTGCCAGCAGCCGACAGGGGAACTTTGGACCAACTAATGAAAAACTGTTTTTT

V: TRBV12-3/TRBV12-4
D: .
size: .
J: TRBJ1-1
CDR3: CASSLRGKAFF
DNA: TGTGCCAGCAGTTTACGGGGAAAAGCTTTCTTT

V: TRBV10-3
D: TRBD1
size: once
J: TRBJ2-5
CDR3: CAIRGQGEETQYF
DNA: TGTGCCATCAGGGGACAGGGGGAAGAGACCCAGTACTTC

V: TRBV9
D: .
size: .
J: TRBJ2-1
CDR3: CASSVLGGPSYNEQFF
DNA: TGTGCCAGCAGCGTACTTGGCGGCCCCTCCTACAATGAGCAGTTCTTC

V: TRBV19
D: .
size: once
J: TRBJ2-4
CDR3: CASSGRKQVIAKNIQYF
DNA: TGTGCCAGTAGTGGAAGAAAACAGGTTATAGCCAAAAACATTCAGTACTTC

V: TRBV7-2
D: TRBD2
size: .
J: TRBJ2-2
CDR3: CASSRRLAGGPVGGELFF
DNA: TGTGCCAGCAGTAGACGACTAGCGGGAGGGCCGGTTGGCGGGGAGCTGTTTTTT

V: TRBV6-5
D: TRBD2
size: .
J: TRBJ2-1
CDR3: CASGGSGSSYNEQFF
DNA: TGTGCCAGCGGGGGTAGCGGGAGCTCCTACAATGAGCAGTTCTTC

V: TRBV6-5
D: .
size: .
J: TRBJ1-2
CDR3: CASSYARTNYGYTF
DNA: TGTGCCAGCAGTTACGCCAGAACTAACTATGGCTACACCTTC

V: TRBV20-1
D: .
size: .
J: TRBJ1-6
CDR3: CSARDREALHF
DNA: TGCAGTGCTAGAGATCGGGAGGCCCTCCACTTT